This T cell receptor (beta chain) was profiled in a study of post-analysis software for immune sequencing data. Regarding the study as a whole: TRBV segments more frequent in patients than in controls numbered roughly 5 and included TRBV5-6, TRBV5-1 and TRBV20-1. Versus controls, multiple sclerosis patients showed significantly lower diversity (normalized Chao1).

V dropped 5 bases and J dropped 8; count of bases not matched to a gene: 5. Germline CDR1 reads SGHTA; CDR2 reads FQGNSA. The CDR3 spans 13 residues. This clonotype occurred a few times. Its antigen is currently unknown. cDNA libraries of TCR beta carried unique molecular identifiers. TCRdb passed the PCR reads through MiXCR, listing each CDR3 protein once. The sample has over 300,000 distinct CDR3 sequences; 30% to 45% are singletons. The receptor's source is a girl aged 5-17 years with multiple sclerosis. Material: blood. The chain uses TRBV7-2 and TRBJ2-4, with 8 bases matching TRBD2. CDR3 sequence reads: CASSPPGRDIQYF. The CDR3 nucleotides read TGTGCCAGCAGCCCCCCCGGGAGGGACATTCAGTACTTC.